One sample yielded the 21 T cell receptor beta chains listed below, sequenced in a study of blood T cell repertoires in COVID-19. Sequenced by immunoSEQ multiplex PCR; TCRdb stores in-frame clones only, minus some. The sample shows approximately 270,000 clones, under 85% of them seen only once. The sequenced material came from peripheral blood. The source of these receptors is a human donor with COVID-19, enrolled during active disease. The donor label of this sample is uncertain.

This clone was recorded only once. V gene TRBV5-6 combines with J gene TRBJ2-1; D not resolved. Germline CDR1 reads SGHDT; CDR2 reads YYEEEE. Trimming left V 1 base short and J 5 bases short, with 10 bases between. CDR3 length: 14 amino acids. In DNA, the CDR3 is TGTGCCAGCAGCTTGTGGTCCCTAAACAATGAGCAGTTCTTC. Translated, it gives CASSLWSLNNEQFF.

This chain connects TRBV28 to TRBJ1-1, with a possible D match to TRBD1 (5 bases). The V gene lost 2 bases and the J gene lost 5 bases, with 9 bases spanning the gap. Germline assignment: CDR1 MDHEN and CDR2 SYDVKM. This CDR3 region has 13 residues. CDR3 bases: TGTGCCAGCAGTTTAGCCAGGGCGACTGAAGCTTTCTTT. Its protein is CASSLARATEAFF.

In this sample, this clone turned up a few times. The chain carries TRBV7-9 and TRBJ2-1; tentatively, D is TRBD2 (6 bases). Germline V lookup: CDR1 SEHNR, CDR2 FQNEAQ (reference sequence). V was clipped by 0 bases and J by 7 bases, with 16 bases between them. This CDR3 is built from 16 residues. CDR3 residues: CASSLAGGDLGNEQFF. For the CDR3, the DNA is TGTGCCAGCAGCTTAGCTGGCGGGGACTTAGGGAATGAGCAGTTCTTC.

The chain combines TRBV4-1 with TRBJ1-1; D is unclear. The germline V and J ends were trimmed by 0 bases and 5 bases, with 10 bases remaining between them. Looked up from germline, CDR1 is MGHRA and CDR2 is YSYEKL. This CDR3 is 14 amino acids long. CDR3 DNA: TGCGCCAGCAGCCAAGATGACCAGAGGACTGAAGCTTTCTTT. This encodes CASSQDDQRTEAFF.

The gene calls are TRBV5-6 and TRBJ1-2; D gene ambiguous. V lost 0 bases and J lost 3, with 3 bases in between. The CDR3 is made up of 12 amino acids. Germline CDR1 and CDR2: SGHDT and YYEEEE. The CDR3 is CASSLADYGYTF. The DNA of the CDR3 is TGTGCCAGCAGCTTGGCAGACTATGGCTACACCTTC.

The chain uses TRBV9 and TRBJ2-2; the D gene is possibly TRBD2 (5 bases). Germline V gene sequence: CDR1 SGDLS, CDR2 YYNGEE. This CDR3 spans 15 amino acids. Deletions cut 5 bases from V and 0 bases from J, with 11 bases between. CDR3: CASSPRTPNTGELFF. CDR3 coding DNA: TGTGCCAGCAGTCCCAGGACTCCGAACACCGGGGAGCTGTTTTTT.

The chain combines TRBV2 with TRBJ1-2; weak D call: TRBD1 (6 bases). Between the trimmed V and J ends, which lost 4 bases and 3 bases, there was a span of 15 bases. Germline CDR1 and CDR2: SNHLY and FYNNEI. The CDR3 runs to 15 residues. CDR3 loop: CASSGTAGEYYGYTF. The CDR3, as DNA: TGTGCCAGCAGTGGGACAGCCGGGGAGTACTATGGCTACACCTTC.

The chain combines TRBV5-1 with TRBJ2-7, with 7 bases matching TRBD1. CDR3 length: 14 residues. Germline V gene sequence: CDR1 SGHRS, CDR2 YFSETQ. V shed 5 bases and J 2 bases; nucleotides not matched to a gene: 7. Here the CDR3 DNA reads TGCGCCAGCAGACTAGGGACAGCTACCTACGAGCAGTACTTC. Translation: CASRLGTATYEQYF.

The chain recombines TRBV30 with TRBJ2-1; 13 bases fit TRBD2. The CDR3 contains 20 residues. V was clipped by 1 base and J by 0 bases; unmatched bases: 12. Germline assignment: CDR1 GTSNPN and CDR2 SVGIG (reference sequence). The CDR3 DNA follows: TGTGCCTGGAGTGCCTACACCGGGACTAGCGGGATCCCCTCCTACAATGAGCAGTTCTTC. This gives the protein CAWSAYTGTSGIPSYNEQFF.

V gene TRBV25-1 combines with J gene TRBJ2-3; 10 positions agree with TRBD2. CDR3 length: 15 residues. V shed 6 bases, J shed 3 bases, and the junction held 6 bases outside the gene matches. Germline values: CDR1 MGHDK, CDR2 SYGVNS. The CDR3 DNA reads as TGTGCCAGCAGCCTAGCGGGAGCCCAGACAGATACGCAGTATTTT. This encodes CASSLAGAQTDTQYF.

This chain uses TRBV19 with TRBJ2-7; D is ambiguous. The CDR3 runs to 13 residues. Looked up from germline, CDR1 is LNHDA and CDR2 is SQIVND (reference sequence). Trimming removed 3 bases at V and 1 base at J, with 7 bases between. CDR3 DNA sequence: TGTGCCAGTAGTATGTCACGGTCCTACGAGCAGTACTTC. This gives the protein CASSMSRSYEQYF.

V usage is TRBV3-1 (or the pseudogene TRBV3-2) and J usage is TRBJ2-7, with 10 bases identical to TRBD2. The V gene end was trimmed by 1 base and the J gene end by 2 bases; junction bases not matched to a gene: 5. The V gene's germline CDR1 is LGHDT and CDR2 YNNKEL (reference sequence). The CDR3 is 16 amino acids. The chain's CDR3 is CASSQGRSGRAYEQYF. The CDR3 nucleotides are TGTGCCAGCAGCCAAGGTAGGAGCGGGAGGGCCTACGAGCAGTACTTC.

The chain is built from TRBV28 and TRBJ2-2; TRBD2 matches at 7 bases. The ends lost 8 bases at V and 1 base at J; junction bases unmatched: 7. The CDR3 totals 15 residues. Looked up from germline, CDR1 is MDHEN and CDR2 is SYDVKM. The CDR3 DNA reads as TGTGCCAGCCGTAAACGCGGGAGGAACACCGGGGAGCTGTTTTTT. Its protein is CASRKRGRNTGELFF.

This clone was seen only once. The chain recombines TRBV4-3 with TRBJ1-2, with 8 nucleotides matching TRBD1. CDR1 and CDR2 (germline): LGHNA, YSLEER. CDR3 length equals 18 residues. Germline trimming cut 2 bases from V and 3 bases from J; bases unmatched to any gene: 14. CDR3 residues: CASSQHITGGSLDYGYTF. In DNA, the CDR3 is TGCGCCAGCAGCCAACATATCACAGGGGGATCCTTAGACTATGGCTACACCTTC.

The J gene is TRBJ1-6, the V gene TRBV4-3; D gene unclear. V was cut by 4 bases and J by 9 bases, with 10 bases left in between. The CDR3 is 13 residues long. Germline values: CDR1 LGHNA, CDR2 YSLEER. The CDR3 DNA follows: TGCGCCAGCAGCCCGAGCGGGAGTTCACCCCTCCACTTT. Translation gives CASSPSGSSPLHF.

The J gene is TRBJ2-7, the V gene TRBV19; D is perhaps TRBD1 (6 bases). The germline V gene has CDR1 LNHDA and CDR2 SQIVND (reference sequence). V lost 8 bases and J 9 bases, leaving 20 bases between the germline ends. This CDR3 comprises 13 residues. The CDR3 DNA sequence: TGTGCCAGTTCCGGGACAATCAAAGGAGGGCAGTACTTC. Translation gives CASSGTIKGGQYF.

The chain uses TRBV3-1 (or the pseudogene TRBV3-2) and TRBJ1-5; no clear D. This CDR3 is 13 amino acids long. V lost 2 bases and J 7 bases, leaving 9 bases between the germline ends. Germline loops: CDR1 LGHDT, CDR2 YNNKEL (reference sequence). CDR3 sequence: CASSQSAGQPQHF. The CDR3 nucleotides read TGTGCCAGCAGCCAATCTGCGGGACAGCCCCAGCATTTT.

The chain has TRBV18 and TRBJ2-5; 9 bases match TRBD2. With V trimmed by 2 bases and J by 1 base, 5 bases remained unmatched. The CDR3 spans 16 residues. Per the germline V gene, CDR1 is KGHSH and CDR2 is LQKENI. This CDR3 reads CASSPISGSVQETQYF. In nucleotides, the CDR3 is TGTGCCAGCTCACCAATTAGCGGGAGCGTCCAAGAGACCCAGTACTTC. The full variable domain, rest sourced from reference TRBV18 and TRBJ2-5, is NAGVMQNPRHLVRRRGQEARLRCSPMKGHSHVYWYRQLPEEGLKFMVYLQKENIIDESGMPKERFSAEFPKEGPSILRIQQVVRGDSAAYFCASSPISGSVQETQYFGPGTRLLVL.

This clone was observed once. The rearrangement joins TRBV15 to TRBJ2-3; weak D call: TRBD1 (6 bases). CDR1 LNHNV and CDR2 YYDKDF come from the germline V gene (reference sequence). Trimming took off 0 bases at V and 5 bases at J, with 6 bases between the two ends. There are 13 residues in the CDR3. CDR3 region: CATSREDRDTQYF. CDR3 DNA: TGTGCCACCAGCAGAGAGGACAGAGATACGCAGTATTTT.

This rearrangement joins TRBV5-1 to TRBJ1-1; 10 bases agree with TRBD1. Trimming at V came to 3 bases and at J to 4 bases, leaving 3 bases not matched to a gene. CDR1 SGHRS and CDR2 YFSETQ come from the germline V gene. The CDR3 consists of 14 residues. CDR3 amino acids: CASSSRDRGTEAFF. The DNA of the CDR3 is TGCGCCAGCAGCTCCCGGGACAGGGGCACTGAAGCTTTCTTT.

V gene TRBV19 combines with J gene TRBJ1-5; 7 bases fit TRBD1. CDR3 length: 17 residues. The V gene's germline CDR1 is LNHDA and CDR2 SQIVND (reference sequence). The trim removed 5 bases at V and 4 bases at J, leaving 14 bases unmatched. This CDR3 reads CASSPRQAGGSNQPQHF. As DNA, the CDR3 is TGTGCCAGTAGTCCGAGGCAGGCAGGGGGATCAAATCAGCCCCAGCATTTT.